This T cell receptor (beta chain) was sequenced in a study of cytomegalovirus exposure and HLA in healthy donors. Regarding this clone: This sample includes further DNA sequences coding for the same CDR3.

The PCR ran on 60 Vbeta and 13 Jbeta primers. Sequencing was performed with immunoSEQ multiplex PCR; in TCRdb, only in-frame clones are kept and a portion is missing. The sample contains about 120,000 clones, around 76% of which appear only once. The germline gives CDR1 SGHRS, CDR2 YFSETQ. J was trimmed by 7 bases and V by 4 bases; bases with no gene match: 7. There are 15 residues in the CDR3. This receptor was taken from a middle-aged woman in good health and CMV-seropositive. Sample: PBMCs. This chain connects TRBV5-1 to TRBJ2-1, with TRBD2 matching over 11 bases. The CDR3 reads CASSLSGGAGNEQFF. CDR3 nucleotides: TGCGCCAGCAGCCTTAGCGGGGGGGCTGGAAATGAGCAGTTCTTC. Full variable domain (remainder filled in from reference TRBV5-1 and TRBJ2-1): KAGVTQTPRYLIKTRGQQVTLSCSPISGHRSVSWYQQTPGQGLQFLFEYFSETQRNKGNFPGRFSGRQFSNSRSEMNVSTLELGDSALYLCASSLSGGAGNEQFFGPGTRLTVL.